Listed below are T cell receptor beta chains from one sample, sequenced in a study of human T cells and chemical hapten exposure. One entry per CDR3 protein results from TCRdb running MiXCR on the RACE reads. The data hold some 380,000 distinct CDR3 sequences, with about 4.8% observed a single time. This material consisted of whole blood, taken in connection with sensitization to the hapten diphenylcyclopropenone (DPC). All receptors derive from a woman aged 50 to 60 with alopecia areata. Some clones in this sample may be carry-over from other donors' samples. Each CDR3 is given with its conserved first and last residue. The D gene is left open where the match is weak. Only part of the rows carry a size: once, few, many, or a class if the clone is expanded.

v_gene	j_gene	d_gene	abundance	CDR3aa	CDR3nt
TRBV6-2/TRBV6-3	TRBJ2-1	.	.	CASSPIGEGQDEQFF	TGTGCCAGCAGTCCCATCGGGGAAGGGCAGGATGAGCAGTTCTTC
TRBV12-3/TRBV12-4	TRBJ1-1	.	.	CASSLAQDGPLNTEAFF	TGTGCCAGCAGTTTAGCCCAAGACGGACCCTTGAACACTGAAGCTTTCTTT
TRBV28	TRBJ1-1	.	.	CASSSYSTLGDQEAFF	TGTGCCAGCAGTTCATATAGCACCTTAGGCGACCAGGAAGCTTTCTTT
TRBV6-2/TRBV6-3	TRBJ2-7	TRBD1	many	CASSGHGQGAWYEQYF	TGTGCCAGCTCAGGCCACGGACAGGGGGCGTGGTACGAGCAGTACTTC
TRBV2	TRBJ2-1	.	few	CASSEFRLASYNEQFF	TGTGCCAGCAGTGAATTTCGCCTAGCTTCTTACAATGAGCAGTTCTTC
TRBV29-1	TRBJ2-5	TRBD2	many	CSVARRLAEQETQYF	TGCAGCGTTGCACGCCGACTAGCGGAGCAAGAGACCCAGTACTTC
TRBV18	TRBJ1-1	TRBD1	.	CASSRPGQGGEAFF	TGTGCCAGCTCACGGCCGGGACAGGGAGGTGAAGCTTTCTTT
TRBV28	TRBJ1-4	TRBD1	.	CASSWGQVNEKLFF	TGTGCCAGCAGTTGGGGACAGGTTAATGAAAAACTGTTTTTT
TRBV29-1	TRBJ1-1	TRBD1	.	CSGQGAEAFF	TGCAGCGGACAGGGAGCTGAAGCTTTCTTT
TRBV7-2	TRBJ2-6	.	few	CASSLEGPRANVLTF	TGTGCCAGCAGCCTGGAGGGGCCCAGGGCCAACGTCCTGACTTTC
TRBV7-9	TRBJ1-1	.	.	CASSLRTPEAFF	TGTGCCAGCAGCCTCAGGACCCCTGAAGCTTTCTTT
TRBV7-8	TRBJ2-7	.	.	CASSLAPGSYEQYF	TGTGCCAGCAGCTTAGCTCCGGGTTCCTACGAGCAGTACTTC
TRBV29-1	TRBJ2-6	.	many	CSVDWQGAGANVLTF	TGCAGCGTTGATTGGCAGGGCGCTGGGGCCAACGTCCTGACTTTC
TRBV11-2	TRBJ1-1	.	many	CASSLAGAGNTEAFF	TGTGCCAGCAGCTTAGCAGGGGCGGGGAACACTGAAGCTTTCTTT
TRBV20-1	TRBJ2-1	.	many	CSARSLGNEQFF	TGCAGTGCTAGATCGTTAGGGAATGAGCAGTTCTTC
TRBV27	TRBJ2-7	.	many	CASSPGSTGISYEQYF	TGTGCCAGCAGCCCAGGGTCCACGGGAATTTCCTACGAGCAGTACTTC
TRBV12-3/TRBV12-4	TRBJ2-1	TRBD2	many	CASSWTRNNEQFF	TGTGCCAGCTCTTGGACTAGGAACAATGAGCAGTTCTTC
TRBV18	TRBJ2-3	TRBD2	few	CASSPLLAGDADTQYF	TGTGCCAGCTCACCCCTTCTTGCGGGAGATGCAGATACGCAGTATTTT
TRBV5-5	TRBJ2-1	TRBD1	many	CASSLQGARFF	TGTGCCAGCAGCTTACAGGGGGCGCGGTTCTTC
TRBV27	TRBJ2-3	TRBD1	few	CASSRMDREIPDTQYF	TGTGCCAGCAGTCGGATGGACAGGGAGATCCCAGATACGCAGTATTTT
TRBV28	TRBJ2-1	TRBD2	.	CASTLGASGRGDEQFF	TGTGCCAGCACCCTAGGGGCTAGCGGGAGAGGAGATGAGCAGTTCTTC
TRBV19	TRBJ2-2	TRBD1	many	CASSRDRGLGGELFF	TGTGCCAGTAGTAGAGACAGGGGGCTCGGCGGGGAGCTGTTTTTT
TRBV28	TRBJ1-5	.	many	CASSPLLDQQPQHF	TGTGCCAGCAGTCCCCTCCTCGACCAGCAGCCCCAGCATTTT
TRBV28	TRBJ2-3	.	many	CASSFNGKSSTDTQYF	TGTGCCAGCAGTTTTAACGGAAAGTCGAGCACAGATACGCAGTATTTT
TRBV28	TRBJ1-5	.	many	CASSSAAGPRAQHF	TGTGCCAGCAGTTCCGCGGCCGGCCCAAGAGCCCAGCATTTT
TRBV3-1	TRBJ2-3	.	many	CASSQAGPSGTDTQYF	TGTGCCAGCAGCCAAGCGGGGCCTAGCGGCACAGATACGCAGTATTTT
TRBV7-8	TRBJ2-4	.	.	CASSHWTDENIQYF	TGTGCCAGCAGCCATTGGACAGACGAAAACATTCAGTACTTC
TRBV7-3	TRBJ1-4	.	many	CASSLGVGEKLFF	TGTGCCAGCAGCTTAGGAGTCGGAGAAAAACTGTTTTTT
TRBV30	TRBJ2-7	.	few	CAWCRGAGGQGEQYF	TGTGCCTGGTGTCGGGGGGCAGGGGGACAAGGCGAGCAGTACTTC
TRBV20-1	TRBJ1-5	.	many	CSARDQAGWNQPQHF	TGCAGTGCTAGAGATCAGGCAGGGTGGAATCAGCCCCAGCATTTT
TRBV15	TRBJ2-3	.	few	CATSRRGMADTQYF	TGTGCCACCAGCAGAAGAGGGATGGCAGATACGCAGTATTTT